This entry describes one T cell receptor (beta chain). It has no known antigen specificity. Per-nucleotide qualities are absent, and no much larger clonotype sits a single base away. The entry originates in a study of T cells after yellow fever vaccination (dated by TCRdb to about 2019). Regarding the research as a whole: The SMART-Seq v4 Ultra Low Input RNA kit was used to prepare libraries from fractions with low cell numbers. To track T-cell clones before and after primary and booster YFV17D yellow fever vaccination, bulk TCR alpha and beta repertoires were sequenced longitudinally. Two healthy male donors made up the cohort, one aged 18 to 29 years and the other aged 30 to 39 years. Bulk PBMC replicates and cell subsets were isolated from blood drawn at multiple timepoints before and after both primary and secondary immunization.

The CDR3 runs 13 amino acids, cysteine and valine included. The retained sequence is limited to the CDR3, 39 bases, with the frame set at the first base. Trimmed from V: 10 bases; trimmed from J: 1 base; junction bases lacking a gene match: 7. Based on the germline V gene (reference sequence), the CDR1 and CDR2 sequences are MNHNY and SVGAGI. The research as a whole found: Most clones expanded after primary vaccination were re-detected after the booster (approximately 95% of CD4 and 80% to 90% of CD8), suggesting broad memory maintenance. Because abundant contaminating clonotypes from the bulk population could be contained in FACS-sorted repertoires, computational filtering was required. A small share of clonotypes was detected in both CD4 and CD8 compartments, with the overlap likely arising from convergent recombination. The secondary T-cell response was found to be weaker but faster than the primary response, with a peak reached on day 5 rather than on day 15. Because the study included only two donors, the extent to which the findings can be generalized is limited.

TCR cDNA was synthesized by 5'RACE template switching, through which a universal primer site and unique molecular identifiers were introduced. cDNA synthesis was primed from both the TCR alpha and TCR beta constant segments. Two PCR steps were used to amplify libraries, with sample barcodes and sequencing adapters being added in the second step. Libraries were sequenced on Illumina HiSeq 2500 (2x100 bp) or NovaSeq (2x150 bp). The source study handled its data this way. MIGEC was used to demultiplex reads and collapse the reads into UMI consensus sequences, and MiXCR was used for V(D)J alignment. Using edgeR on replicate PBMC samples, clonotypes were called vaccine-responding if FDR was below 0.01 and the log2 fold change was above 5 up to day 15. CD4 or CD8 identity was assigned to each bulk clonotype according to whether the clonotype was present at higher abundance in the sequenced CD4 repertoire or the sequenced CD8 repertoire. The public sequencing data were trimmed at Q25 with fastp and processed into clonotypes with MiXCR by TCRdb, which kept only in-frame beta chains. Every CDR3 protein is listed once, alongside the most common genes and DNA of its rows. TCRdb's processing, not the authors' own work, is the source of the V and J calls. Across this sample there are fewer than 350,000 distinct CDR3 sequences, with 8.7% seen only once. Together, the top ten hold roughly 18% of the sample.

This specimen's treatment or condition label, interpreted: live attenuated yellow fever vaccine strain. Two biological replicates of bulk PBMCs were collected at each blood-draw timepoint. PBMCs were isolated from peripheral blood using a standard Ficoll-Paque protocol. TriZol was used to extract RNA from bulk PBMCs, CD4 and CD8 fractions, and dextramer-positive and dextramer-negative fractions. Here the chain combines TRBV6-6 and TRBJ2-7, and 7 junction bases match TRBD1. The specimen was PBMCs, collected on the day of the first yellow fever vaccination. The TCR was taken from a man between 18 and 35 years old who received the YFV17D yellow fever vaccine. The CDR3 reads as follows: CATWDSPSYEQYV. The sequenced DNA is TGTGCCACCTGGGACAGCCCATCCTACGAGCAGTACGTC.